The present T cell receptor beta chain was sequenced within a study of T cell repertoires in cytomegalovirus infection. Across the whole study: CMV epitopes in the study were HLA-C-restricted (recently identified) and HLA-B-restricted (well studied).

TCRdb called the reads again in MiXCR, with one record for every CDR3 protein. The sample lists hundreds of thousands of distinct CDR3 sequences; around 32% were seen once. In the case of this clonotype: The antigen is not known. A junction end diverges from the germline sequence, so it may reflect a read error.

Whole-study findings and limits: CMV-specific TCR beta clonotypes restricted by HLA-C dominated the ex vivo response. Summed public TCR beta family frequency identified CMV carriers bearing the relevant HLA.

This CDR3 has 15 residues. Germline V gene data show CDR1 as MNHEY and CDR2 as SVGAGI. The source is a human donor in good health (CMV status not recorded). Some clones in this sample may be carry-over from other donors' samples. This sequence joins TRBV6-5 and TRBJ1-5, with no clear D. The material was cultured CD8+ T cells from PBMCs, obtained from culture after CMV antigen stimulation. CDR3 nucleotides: TGTGCCAGCAGTATTTCCGGGTTAAGCAATCAGTCCCAGCATTTT. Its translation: CASSISGLSNQSQHF.